The clone carrying this T cell receptor (beta chain) was counted between two and nine times. Germline V gene lookup returns CDR1 SGDLS and CDR2 YYNGEE. CDR3 length: 14 residues. Trimming removed 7 bases from V and 5 bases from J; junction bases left unmatched: 11. Seattle patients were enrolled during active infection and followed longitudinally. Method: immunoSEQ multiplex PCR; TCRdb's copy keeps in-frame clones and lacks some. The data hold 200,000 to 300,000 clones, with around 81% observed a single time. The data are from a study of blood T cell repertoires in COVID-19. Study-level information: Samples came from the United States, Italy and Spain, spanning acute and convalescent COVID-19.

The specimen sequenced was peripheral blood. The receptor comes from a woman of 80 years or more with COVID-19, enrolled during active disease. The chain employs TRBV9 and TRBJ1-1, with 7 bases lining up with TRBD1. The CDR3 spells CASSRGEGATEAFF. CDR3 nucleotide sequence: TGTGCCAGCTCAAGGGGAGAGGGGGCGACTGAAGCTTTCTTT.